The 29 T cell receptor beta chains in this list originate from one sample, sequenced in a study of identical twins. TCRdb fed the 5' RACE reads into MiXCR, producing one record per CDR3 protein. The data contain approximately 210,000 distinct CDR3 sequences, approximately 16% of them singletons. The data were also submitted as part of a second study, on T cells expressing NK-cell markers.

Material for sequencing was CD8+ T cells sorted from blood. These TCRs come from a woman aged 18-29 years in good health.

The chain is built from TRBV27 and TRBJ1-6; D unresolved. Per the germline V gene, CDR1 is MNHEY and CDR2 is SMNVEV (reference sequence). CDR3 length: 14 residues. The V end was cut by 2 bases, the J end by 6 bases, with 8 bases between. Written as DNA, the CDR3 is TGTGCCAGCAGTTTAGGGGTAGTTAATTCACCCCTCCACTTT. Amino acids: CASSLGVVNSPLHF.

This chain uses TRBV12-3 or TRBV12-4 with TRBJ1-5; D is uncertain. Trimming removed 1 base from V and 7 bases from J, with 11 bases in between. The length of the CDR3 is 14 residues. CDR3 residues: CASSLGLNPQPQHF. The CDR3 bases are TGTGCCAGCAGTTTAGGGCTGAATCCCCAGCCCCAGCATTTT.

The chain is built from TRBV4-3 and TRBJ2-3, with TRBD2 as a possible D gene (6 bases). The CDR3 has 14 amino acids. In germline, CDR1 is LGHNA, CDR2 YSLEER. Trimming shortened V by 3 bases and J by 3 bases, and 10 bases separated the two germline ends. The CDR3 spells CASSHGGSTDTQYF. CDR3 in DNA: TGCGCCAGCAGCCACGGAGGGTCTACAGATACGCAGTATTTT.

The chain carries TRBV29-1 and TRBJ2-1, with D unclear. This CDR3 comprises 13 residues. CDR1 is SQVTM, CDR2 ANQGSEA, per germline. With 7 bases removed from V and 6 bases from J, the gap between germline ends came to 16 bases. The CDR3 DNA is TGCAGCGATAGGTCACGGCGGATCAATGAGCAGTTCTTC. This translates into CSDRSRRINEQFF.

This clonotype was seen repeatedly, ten times or more. The chain carries TRBV7-2 and TRBJ2-7, with D possibly matching TRBD1 (6 bases). The germline CDR1 and CDR2 sequences are SGHTA and FQGNSA. Trimming shortened V by 2 bases and J by 2 bases, and 13 bases separated the two germline ends. CDR3 length: 15 amino acids. The CDR3, as DNA: TGTGCCAGCAGCTTACTAGGACAGTTGGCCTACGAGCAGTACTTC. Protein product: CASSLLGQLAYEQYF. Variable domain in full (rest from reference TRBV7-2 and TRBJ2-7): GAGVSQSPSNKVTEKGKDVELRCDPISGHTALYWYRQSLGQGLEFLIYFQGNSAPDKSGLPSDRFSAERTGGSVSTLTIQRTQQEDSAVYLCASSLLGQLAYEQYFGPGTRLTVT.

V and J are TRBV7-3 and TRBJ2-1, with 9 bases that match TRBD2. V was clipped by 2 bases and J by 8 bases; unmatched bases: 4. The CDR3 runs 14 residues. In germline, CDR1 is SGHTA, CDR2 FQGTGA. CDR3 nucleotides: TGTGCCAGCAGCTTAGGCGGGGGGGGCTATGAGCAGTTCTTC. It specifies CASSLGGGGYEQFF.

A few counts support this clonotype. The rearrangement links TRBV12-3 or TRBV12-4 to TRBJ2-1; D perhaps matches TRBD1 (5 bases). The CDR3 runs to 16 residues. V gave up 6 bases and J gave up 5 bases, with 20 bases separating them. CDR3 sequence: CASSTNPGKANNEQFF. In DNA form, the CDR3 reads TGTGCCAGCAGCACTAACCCAGGGAAGGCTAACAATGAGCAGTTCTTC.

This clonotype was recorded a few times. This chain's CDR3 is CASSNPGLVDEQYF. The CDR3 DNA reads as TGTGCCAGCAGTAACCCGGGACTAGTGGACGAGCAGTACTTC. This chain joins TRBV6-2 or TRBV6-3 and TRBJ2-7; 8 nucleotides line up with TRBD2. CDR1 is MNHEY, CDR2 SVGEGT, per germline. The CDR3 is 14 amino acids. The V segment lost 5 bases and the J segment 5 bases; nucleotides outside the gene matches: 8.

The rearrangement joins TRBV7-9 to TRBJ2-3; 8 bases align to TRBD1. The CDR3 extends over 16 amino acids. The V and J ends lost 2 bases and 4 bases, in that order; junction bases with no gene match: 8. Germline V gene lookup returns CDR1 SEHNR and CDR2 FQNEAQ (reference sequence). CDR3 nucleotide sequence: TGTGCCAGCAGCTTACCTGGACAGGGCGGTCCAGATACGCAGTATTTT. Amino acid sequence: CASSLPGQGGPDTQYF.

V and J are TRBV29-1 and TRBJ2-7; tentatively, D is TRBD2 (5 bases). Deletions cut 6 bases from V and 2 bases from J, with 14 bases between. The CDR3 has 13 amino acids. Germline loops: CDR1 SQVTM, CDR2 ANQGSEA. Here the CDR3 reads CSVKTLRAYEQYF. The CDR3 DNA is TGCAGCGTCAAGACCCTGAGGGCCTACGAGCAGTACTTC.

The V and J genes are TRBV7-2 and TRBJ2-1; D assignment may be TRBD1 or TRBD2 (6 bases each). The CDR3 consists of 16 residues. Germline V CDR1 and CDR2: SGHTA, FQGNSA. Trimming removed 5 bases at V and 3 bases at J, with 17 bases between. This chain's CDR3 is CASSPKWGAHYNEQFF. In DNA, the CDR3 is TGTGCCAGCAGCCCTAAGTGGGGGGCCCACTACAATGAGCAGTTCTTC.

The V and J genes are TRBV7-9 and TRBJ2-3; TRBD1 or TRBD2 may be the D gene (5 bases each). This CDR3 is 15 amino acids long. Germline lookup yields CDR1 SEHNR and CDR2 FQNEAQ (reference sequence). The germline V and J ends were trimmed by 5 bases and 6 bases, with 18 bases remaining between them. CDR3 coding DNA: TGTGCCAGCAGCCCCGCAGACGAAGAGGGGGATACGCAGTATTTT. This gives the protein CASSPADEEGDTQYF.

This clonotype has at least ten counts. The chain has TRBV11-3 and TRBJ2-5; 7 bases agree with TRBD1. Unmatched junction bases numbered 10, after V lost 3 bases and J lost 6 bases. The V gene's germline CDR1 is SGHNT and CDR2 YENEEA. The CDR3 length is 15 residues. The CDR3 loop reads CASSLDEGTAQTQYF. The CDR3 coding sequence is TGTGCCAGCAGCTTGGATGAAGGGACAGCCCAGACCCAGTACTTC.

This clonotype was detected only a few times. V is TRBV11-1 and J is TRBJ2-6, with TRBD1 identical over 11 bases. J gave up 2 bases and V 6 bases, and 12 bases lay outside the gene matches. CDR1 and CDR2 from the germline V gene are SGHAT and FQDESV (reference sequence). The CDR3 is made up of 19 amino acids. This chain's CDR3 is CASSSPTGQGEAGANVLTF. In DNA, the CDR3 is TGTGCCAGCAGTTCACCCACGGGACAGGGGGAGGCTGGGGCCAACGTCCTGACTTTC.

Only a few counts were recorded for this clonotype. This chain joins TRBV7-9 and TRBJ2-5; 8 positions match TRBD2. The trim removed 3 bases at V and 2 bases at J, leaving 8 bases unmatched. The CDR3 runs to 16 residues. CDR1 SEHNR and CDR2 FQNEAQ come from the germline V gene (reference sequence). This CDR3 reads CASSFPGGPFQETQYF. CDR3 DNA sequence: TGTGCCAGCAGCTTCCCGGGGGGGCCGTTTCAAGAGACCCAGTACTTC.

V is TRBV5-5 and J is TRBJ2-7, with a possible D match to TRBD2 (6 bases). Germline values: CDR1 SGHKS, CDR2 YYEKEE (reference sequence). The CDR3 has 14 residues. The V end lost 1 base, the J end lost 5 bases, and 13 bases lay between the germline ends. The DNA for the CDR3 is TGTGCCAGCAGCTTGTGGGGGGAATTCAACGAGCAGTACTTC. Its protein product is CASSLWGEFNEQYF.

In this sample, this clonotype turned up a few times. CDR3 sequence (DNA): TGTGCCAGCAGTTTAGAGGTCCCCTACGAGCAGTACTTC. Protein: CASSLEVPYEQYF. The chain is built from TRBV12-3 or TRBV12-4 and TRBJ2-7; D not certain. Trimming stripped 1 base from V and 2 bases from J, with 6 bases between. This CDR3 contains 13 residues.

J is TRBJ2-3 and V is TRBV27; 8 bases are a match to TRBD2. This CDR3 region has 13 residues. Germline CDR1 MNHEY, CDR2 SMNVEV (reference sequence). Unmatched junction bases numbered 3, after V lost 4 bases and J lost 6 bases. CDR3 region: CASSYGGGDTQYF. The CDR3 DNA reads as TGTGCCAGCAGTTATGGCGGGGGGGATACGCAGTATTTT.

This chain links TRBV11-2 with TRBJ2-3, with unresolved D. The CDR3 has 15 amino acids. The germline V gene has CDR1 SGHAT and CDR2 FQNNGV. DNA of the CDR3: TGTGCAGTACTTTCTCGGTCGCCTAGCACAGATACGCAGTATTTT. This encodes CAVLSRSPSTDTQYF.

Ten or more counts support this clonotype. This chain joins TRBV15 and TRBJ1-1; no clear D gene. With 0 bases removed from V and 3 bases from J, the gap between germline ends came to 5 bases. Germline V gene lookup returns CDR1 LNHNV and CDR2 YYDKDF (reference sequence). The CDR3 extends over 13 amino acids. The CDR3 protein is CATSREGDTEAFF. CDR3 coding DNA: TGTGCCACCAGCAGAGAAGGCGACACTGAAGCTTTCTTT. Together with reference TRBV15 and TRBJ1-1, the CDR3 gives the full variable domain: DAMVIQNPRYQVTQFGKPVTLSCSQTLNHNVMYWYQQKSSQAPKLLFHYYDKDFNNEADTPDNFQSRRPNTSFCFLDIRSPGLGDTAMYLCATSREGDTEAFFGQGTRLTVV.

This clonotype appeared a few times. The J gene is TRBJ2-7, the V gene TRBV28; TRBD1 agrees at 10 bases. This CDR3 contains 14 residues. CDR1 and CDR2 (germline): MDHEN, SYDVKM. Trimming cost V 6 bases and J 3 bases; bases outside gene matches: 5. The CDR3 sequence: CASRLGQGHYEQYF. The CDR3, as DNA: TGTGCCAGCAGGCTGGGACAGGGGCACTACGAGCAGTACTTC. Full variable domain (remainder filled in from reference TRBV28 and TRBJ2-7): DVKVTQSSRYLVKRTGEKVFLECVQDMDHENMFWYRQDPGLGLRLIYFSYDVKMKEKGDIPEGYSVSREKKERFSLILESASTNQTSMYLCASRLGQGHYEQYFGPGTRLTVT.

This chain connects TRBV7-2 to TRBJ2-1; 9 bases are shared with TRBD2. V lost 4 bases to trimming and J lost 4 bases; unmatched junction nucleotides: 11. The CDR3 runs to 17 residues. CDR1 is SGHTA, CDR2 FQGNSA, per germline. The CDR3 DNA sequence: TGTGCCAGCAGCTCCGTCTCGGGCGGGAGGGTGTACAATGAGCAGTTCTTC. It codes for CASSSVSGGRVYNEQFF.

In this sample, this clonotype turned up a few times. The CDR3 sequence is CASSLTGTSTYEQYF. CDR3 sequence (DNA): TGCGCCAGCAGCTTGACCGGGACTAGCACCTACGAGCAGTACTTC. The J gene is TRBJ2-7, the V gene TRBV5-1, with 9 bases aligning to TRBD2. Losses at the gene ends were 1 base for V and 2 bases for J; bases not matched to a gene: 4. This CDR3 has 15 amino acids. Germline V lookup: CDR1 SGHRS, CDR2 YFSETQ.

The chain combines TRBV9 with TRBJ2-2; TRBD2 aligns across 7 bases. Germline CDR1 reads SGDLS; CDR2 reads YYNGEE. The CDR3 covers 15 residues. V lost 4 bases to trimming and J lost 6 bases; unmatched junction nucleotides: 9. As DNA, the CDR3 is TGTGCCAGCAGCCCACCCGCGGGAGCTCCCGGGGAGCTGTTTTTT. It encodes CASSPPAGAPGELFF.

This rearrangement joins TRBV7-2 to TRBJ2-1, with TRBD2 matching over 7 bases. The germline CDR1 and CDR2 sequences are SGHTA and FQGNSA. V dropped 4 bases and J dropped 7; count of bases not matched to a gene: 10. The CDR3 consists of 15 residues. CDR3 amino acids: CASSSAGTTSNEQFF. In DNA, the CDR3 is TGTGCCAGCAGCTCTGCCGGGACTACTTCTAATGAGCAGTTCTTC.

This clonotype occurred a few times. The V and J genes are TRBV4-1 and TRBJ2-3; the D gene is possibly TRBD2 (6 bases). V was cut by 1 base and J by 1 base, with 9 bases left in between. The CDR3 runs 15 residues. Germline V gene lookup returns CDR1 MGHRA and CDR2 YSYEKL. This CDR3 reads CASSQAGDRTDTQYF. The CDR3 nucleotides read TGCGCCAGCAGCCAAGCGGGGGACCGCACAGATACGCAGTATTTT.

This clonotype turned up a few times. This chain links TRBV29-1 with TRBJ2-1; D is unclear. The germline V and J ends were trimmed by 2 bases and 8 bases, with 4 bases remaining between them. Germline assignment: CDR1 SQVTM and CDR2 ANQGSEA. CDR3 size: 10 residues. The chain's CDR3 is CSVEPYEQFF. The CDR3 coding sequence is TGCAGCGTTGAACCCTATGAGCAGTTCTTC.

The genes are TRBV12-3 or TRBV12-4 and TRBJ2-3, with 7 nucleotides matching TRBD2. V lost 5 bases, J lost 4 bases, and 9 bases stayed unmatched. This CDR3 has 15 amino acids. The CDR3 loop reads CASSPIGGGADTQYF. As DNA, the CDR3 is TGTGCCAGCAGTCCCATTGGGGGGGGGGCAGATACGCAGTATTTT.

This clonotype has just a few counts. The gene calls are TRBV29-1 and TRBJ1-1; D perhaps matches TRBD1 (5 bases). Germline V gives CDR1 SQVTM, CDR2 ANQGSEA. This CDR3 spans 12 amino acids. V lost 4 bases and J 8 bases, leaving 14 bases between the germline ends. Written as DNA, the CDR3 is TGCAGCGTTGGGCGGGACGGACTAGAAGCTTTCTTT. Translation gives CSVGRDGLEAFF.